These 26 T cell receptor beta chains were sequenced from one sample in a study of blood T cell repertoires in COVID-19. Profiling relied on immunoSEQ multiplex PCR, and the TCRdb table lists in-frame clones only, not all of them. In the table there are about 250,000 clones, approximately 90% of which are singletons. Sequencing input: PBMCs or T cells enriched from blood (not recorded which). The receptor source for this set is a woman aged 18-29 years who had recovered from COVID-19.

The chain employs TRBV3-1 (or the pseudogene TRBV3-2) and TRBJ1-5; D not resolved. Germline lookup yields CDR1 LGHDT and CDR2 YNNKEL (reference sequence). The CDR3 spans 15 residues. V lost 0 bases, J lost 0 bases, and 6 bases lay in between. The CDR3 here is CASSQDGYSNQPQHF. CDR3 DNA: TGTGCCAGCAGCCAAGACGGTTATAGCAATCAGCCCCAGCATTTT.

CDR3 in amino acids: CASSYGGFATNEKLFF. The CDR3 DNA is TGCGCCAGCAGCTACGGGGGGTTTGCAACTAATGAAAAACTGTTTTTT. The rearrangement joins TRBV5-1 to TRBJ1-4; possibly TRBD1 for D (5 bases). The germline gives CDR1 SGHRS, CDR2 YFSETQ. V was shortened by 3 bases and J by 0 bases, with 12 bases between the two germline ends. The CDR3 is 16 residues long.

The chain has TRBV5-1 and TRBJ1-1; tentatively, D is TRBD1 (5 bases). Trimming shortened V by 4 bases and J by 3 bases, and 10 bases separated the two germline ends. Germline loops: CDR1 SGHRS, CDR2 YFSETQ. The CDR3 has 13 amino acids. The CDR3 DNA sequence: TGCGCCAGCAGCGGGGGGGATTACACTGAAGCTTTCTTT. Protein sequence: CASSGGDYTEAFF.

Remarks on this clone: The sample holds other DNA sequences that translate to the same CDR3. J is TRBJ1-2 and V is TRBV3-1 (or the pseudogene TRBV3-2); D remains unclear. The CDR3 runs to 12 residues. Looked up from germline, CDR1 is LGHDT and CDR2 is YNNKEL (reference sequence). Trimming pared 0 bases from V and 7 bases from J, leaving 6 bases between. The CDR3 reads CASSQEVSGYTF. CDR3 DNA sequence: TGTGCCAGCAGCCAAGAAGTGAGTGGCTACACCTTC.

CDR3 nucleotides: TGTGCCAGTAGAGGAACAGGTCGATATGGCCTGTATGGCTACACCTTC. The encoded protein is CASRGTGRYGLYGYTF. The chain couples TRBV19 to TRBJ1-2; TRBD1 is a possible D gene (5 bases). Between the trimmed V and J ends, which lost 6 bases and 5 bases, there was a span of 22 bases. There are 16 residues in the CDR3. Germline values: CDR1 LNHDA, CDR2 SQIVND (reference sequence).

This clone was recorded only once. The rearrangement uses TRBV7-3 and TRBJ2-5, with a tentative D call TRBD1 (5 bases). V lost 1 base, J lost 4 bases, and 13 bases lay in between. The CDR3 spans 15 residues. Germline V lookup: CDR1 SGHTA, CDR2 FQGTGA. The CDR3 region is CASSLMGREGETQYF. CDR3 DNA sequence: TGTGCCAGCAGCTTAATGGGCAGGGAAGGAGAGACCCAGTACTTC.

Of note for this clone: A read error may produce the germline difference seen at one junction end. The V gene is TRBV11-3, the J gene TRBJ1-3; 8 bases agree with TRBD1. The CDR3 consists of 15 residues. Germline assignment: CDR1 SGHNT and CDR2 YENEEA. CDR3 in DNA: TGTGCCAGCAGCTTAGATCCCGACAGGGGAAGCACCATATATTTT. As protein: CASSLDPDRGSTIYF. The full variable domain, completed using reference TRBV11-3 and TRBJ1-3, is EAGVVQSPRYKIIEKKQPVAFWCNPISGHNTLYWYLQNLGQGPELLIRYENEEAVDDSQLPKDRFSAERLKGVDSTLKIQPAELGDSAVYLCASSLDPDRGSTIYFGEGSWLTVV.

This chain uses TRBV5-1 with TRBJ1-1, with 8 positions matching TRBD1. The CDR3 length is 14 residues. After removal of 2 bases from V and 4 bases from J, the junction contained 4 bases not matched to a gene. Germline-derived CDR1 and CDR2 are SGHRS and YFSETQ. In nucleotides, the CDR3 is TGCGCCAGCAGCTTCCAGGGGGCGGGCACTGAAGCTTTCTTT. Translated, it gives CASSFQGAGTEAFF.

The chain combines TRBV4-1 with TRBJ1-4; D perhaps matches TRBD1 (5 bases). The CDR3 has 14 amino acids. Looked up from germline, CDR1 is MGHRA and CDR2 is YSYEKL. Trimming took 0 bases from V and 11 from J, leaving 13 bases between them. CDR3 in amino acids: CASSQEGRGRKLFF. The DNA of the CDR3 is TGCGCCAGCAGCCAAGAGGGGAGGGGCCGGAAACTGTTTTTT.

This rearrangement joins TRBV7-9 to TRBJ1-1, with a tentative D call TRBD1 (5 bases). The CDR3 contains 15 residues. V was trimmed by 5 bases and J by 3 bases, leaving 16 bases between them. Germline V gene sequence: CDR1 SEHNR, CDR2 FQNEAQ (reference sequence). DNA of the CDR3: TGTGCCAGCAGCCCTGGCGGACAATTGGACACTGAAGCTTTCTTT. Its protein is CASSPGGQLDTEAFF.

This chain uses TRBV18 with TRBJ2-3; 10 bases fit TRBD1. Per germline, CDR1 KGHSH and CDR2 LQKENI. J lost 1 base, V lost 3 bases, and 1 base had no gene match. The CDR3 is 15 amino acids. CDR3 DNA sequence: TGTGCCAGCTCACCTGACAGGGGGCGCACAGATACGCAGTATTTT. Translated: CASSPDRGRTDTQYF.

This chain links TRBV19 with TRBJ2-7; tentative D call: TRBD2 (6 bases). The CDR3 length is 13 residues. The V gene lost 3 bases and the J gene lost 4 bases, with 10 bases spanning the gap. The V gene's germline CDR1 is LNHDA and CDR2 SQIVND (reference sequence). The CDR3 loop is CASSIQGGYEQYF. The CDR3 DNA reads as TGTGCCAGTAGTATCCAGGGAGGATACGAGCAGTACTTC.

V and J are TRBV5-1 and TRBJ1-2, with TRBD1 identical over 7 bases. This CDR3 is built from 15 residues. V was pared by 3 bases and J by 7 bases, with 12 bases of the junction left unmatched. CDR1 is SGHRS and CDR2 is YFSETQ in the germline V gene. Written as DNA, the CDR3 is TGCGCCAGCAGCTCCATACGACAGGGAGGAACTGGCTACACCTTC. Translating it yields CASSSIRQGGTGYTF.

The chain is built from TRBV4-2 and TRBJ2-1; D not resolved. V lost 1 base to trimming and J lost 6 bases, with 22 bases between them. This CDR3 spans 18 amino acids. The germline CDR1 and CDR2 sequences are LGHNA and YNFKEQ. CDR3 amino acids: CASSQGTYGQVLGNEQFF. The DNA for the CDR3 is TGTGCCAGCAGCCAAGGTACCTATGGGCAGGTACTGGGCAATGAGCAGTTCTTC.

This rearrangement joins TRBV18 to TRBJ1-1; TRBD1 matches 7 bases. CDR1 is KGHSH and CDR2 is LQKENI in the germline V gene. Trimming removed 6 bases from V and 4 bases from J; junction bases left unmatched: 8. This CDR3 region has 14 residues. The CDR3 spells CASSPGPGGTEAFF. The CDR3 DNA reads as TGTGCCAGCTCGCCGGGCCCAGGGGGCACTGAAGCTTTCTTT. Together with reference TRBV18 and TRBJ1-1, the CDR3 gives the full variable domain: NAGVMQNPRHLVRRRGQEARLRCSPMKGHSHVYWYRQLPEEGLKFMVYLQKENIIDESGMPKERFSAEFPKEGPSILRIQQVVRGDSAAYFCASSPGPGGTEAFFGQGTRLTVV.

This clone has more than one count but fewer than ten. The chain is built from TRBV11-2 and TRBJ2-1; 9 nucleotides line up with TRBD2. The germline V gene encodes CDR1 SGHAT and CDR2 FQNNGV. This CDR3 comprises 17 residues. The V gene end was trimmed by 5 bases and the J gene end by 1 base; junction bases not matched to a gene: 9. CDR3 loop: CASSLRDSGSSYNEQFF. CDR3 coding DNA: TGTGCCAGCAGCCTTAGGGATAGCGGGAGTTCCTACAATGAGCAGTTCTTC.

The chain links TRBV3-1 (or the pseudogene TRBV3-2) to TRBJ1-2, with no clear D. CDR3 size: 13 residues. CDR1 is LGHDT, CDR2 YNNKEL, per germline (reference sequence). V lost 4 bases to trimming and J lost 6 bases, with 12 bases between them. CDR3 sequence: CASSRVPGDGYTF. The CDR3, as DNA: TGTGCCAGCAGCCGAGTCCCCGGGGATGGCTACACCTTC.

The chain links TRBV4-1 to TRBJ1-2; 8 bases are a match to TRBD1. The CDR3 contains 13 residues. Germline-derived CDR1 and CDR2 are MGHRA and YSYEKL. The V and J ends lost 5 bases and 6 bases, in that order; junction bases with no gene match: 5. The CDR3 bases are TGCGCCAGCAGCTCCAGGGGGCAGGATGGCTACACCTTC. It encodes CASSSRGQDGYTF.

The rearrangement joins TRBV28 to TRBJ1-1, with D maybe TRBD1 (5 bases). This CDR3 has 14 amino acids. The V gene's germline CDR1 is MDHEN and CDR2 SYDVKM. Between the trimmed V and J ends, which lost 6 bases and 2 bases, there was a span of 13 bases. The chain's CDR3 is CASRAQGGNTEAFF. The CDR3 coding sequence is TGTGCCAGCAGGGCCCAGGGAGGAAACACTGAAGCTTTCTTT.

CDR3 sequence reads: CASSSEHVETQYF. The CDR3 DNA reads TGTGCCAGTAGTTCGGAGCATGTGGAGACCCAGTACTTC. The chain employs TRBV19 and TRBJ2-5; the D is unclear. CDR3 size: 13 residues. The V end was cut by 5 bases, the J end by 5 bases, with 12 bases between. CDR1 and CDR2 (germline): LNHDA, SQIVND (reference sequence).

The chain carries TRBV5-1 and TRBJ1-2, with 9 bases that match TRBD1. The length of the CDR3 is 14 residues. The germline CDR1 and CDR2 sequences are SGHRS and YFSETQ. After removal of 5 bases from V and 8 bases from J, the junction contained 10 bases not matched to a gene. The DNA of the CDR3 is TGCGCCAGCAGACCAACAGGGGGCGCAGGGGGCTACACCTTC. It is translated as CASRPTGGAGGYTF.

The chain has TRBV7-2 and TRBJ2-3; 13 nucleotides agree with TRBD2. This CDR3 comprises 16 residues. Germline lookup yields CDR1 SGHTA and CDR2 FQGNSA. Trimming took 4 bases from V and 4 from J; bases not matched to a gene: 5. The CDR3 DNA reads TGTGCCAGCAGCTCGGGACTAGCGGGGCCCGCAGATACGCAGTATTTT. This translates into CASSSGLAGPADTQYF. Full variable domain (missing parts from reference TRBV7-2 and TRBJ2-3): GAGVSQSPSNKVTEKGKDVELRCDPISGHTALYWYRQSLGQGLEFLIYFQGNSAPDKSGLPSDRFSAERTGGSVSTLTIQRTQQEDSAVYLCASSSGLAGPADTQYFGPGTRLTVL.

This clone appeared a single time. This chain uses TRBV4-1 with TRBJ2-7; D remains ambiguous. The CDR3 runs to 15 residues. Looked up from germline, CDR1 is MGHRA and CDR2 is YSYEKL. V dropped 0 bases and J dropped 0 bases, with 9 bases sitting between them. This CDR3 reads CASSQDNGPSYEQYF. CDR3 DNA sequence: TGCGCCAGCAGCCAAGATAACGGTCCCTCCTACGAGCAGTACTTC.

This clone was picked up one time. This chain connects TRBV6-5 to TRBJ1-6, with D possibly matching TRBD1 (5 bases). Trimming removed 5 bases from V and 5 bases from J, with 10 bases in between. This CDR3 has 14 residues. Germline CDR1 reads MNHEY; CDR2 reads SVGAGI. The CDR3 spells CASSRQPNNSPLHF. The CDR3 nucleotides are TGTGCCAGCAGTAGACAGCCCAATAATTCACCCCTCCACTTT.

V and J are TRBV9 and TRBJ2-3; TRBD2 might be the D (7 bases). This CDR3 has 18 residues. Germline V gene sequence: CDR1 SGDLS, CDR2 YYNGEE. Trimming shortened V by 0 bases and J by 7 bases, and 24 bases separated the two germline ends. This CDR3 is CASSVGGGASTNLNTQYF. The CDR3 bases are TGTGCCAGCAGCGTAGGAGGGGGGGCCTCAACCAACCTTAATACGCAGTATTTT.

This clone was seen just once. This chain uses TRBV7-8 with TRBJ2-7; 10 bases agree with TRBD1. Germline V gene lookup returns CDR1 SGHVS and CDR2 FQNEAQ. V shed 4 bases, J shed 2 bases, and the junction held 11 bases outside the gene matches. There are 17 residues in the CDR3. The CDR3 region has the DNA TGTGCCAGCAGCTCGCGCGGGGGACAGGGGAACACCTACGAGCAGTACTTC. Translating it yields CASSSRGGQGNTYEQYF.